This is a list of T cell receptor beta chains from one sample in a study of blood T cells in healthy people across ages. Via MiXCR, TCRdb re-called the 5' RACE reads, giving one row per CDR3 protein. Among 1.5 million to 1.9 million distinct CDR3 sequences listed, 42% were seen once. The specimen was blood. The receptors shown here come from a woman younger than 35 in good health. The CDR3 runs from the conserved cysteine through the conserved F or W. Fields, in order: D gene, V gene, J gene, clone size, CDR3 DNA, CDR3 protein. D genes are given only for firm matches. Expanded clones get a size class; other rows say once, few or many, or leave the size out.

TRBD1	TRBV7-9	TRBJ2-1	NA	TGTGCCAGCAGCTTAGCTATAGGGGGCAACCCCTACAATGAGCAGTTCTTC	CASSLAIGGNPYNEQFF
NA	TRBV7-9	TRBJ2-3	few	TGTGCCAGCAGCTTTGGCAGCAACACAGATACGCAGTATTTT	CASSFGSNTDTQYF
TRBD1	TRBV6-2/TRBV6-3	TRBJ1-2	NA	TGTGCCAGCAGTAGGAGACAGGGGATGGACGTGGACTATGGCTACATCTTC	CASSRRQGMDVDYGYIF
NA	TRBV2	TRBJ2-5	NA	TGTGCCAGCAGTGTCCAGCCCGGGGAGGAGACCCAGTACTTC	CASSVQPGEETQYF
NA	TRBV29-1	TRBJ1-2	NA	TGCAGCGTTGAGGACGTTGGTGGCTACACCTTC	CSVEDVGGYTF
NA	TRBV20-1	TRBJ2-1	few	TGCAGTGGGTTGAGCTCCTACAATGAGCAGTTCTTC	CSGLSSYNEQFF
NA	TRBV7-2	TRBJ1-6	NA	TGTGCCAGCAGCTTTGGGAGCCCGCCCCTCCACTTT	CASSFGSPPLHF
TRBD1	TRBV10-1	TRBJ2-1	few	TGCGCCAGCAGTCGGAGGGACAGGGGCATCGATGAGCAGTTCTTC	CASSRRDRGIDEQFF
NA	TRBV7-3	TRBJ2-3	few	TGTGCCAGCAGCTTTCTGACCAGGACGGGCACAGATACGCAGTATTTT	CASSFLTRTGTDTQYF
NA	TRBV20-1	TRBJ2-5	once	TGCAGTGCTAGACGGAGAACCCCTACGAGGGAGTACTTC	CSARRRTPTREYF
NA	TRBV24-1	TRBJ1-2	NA	TGTACCACCAGTGATTTCTGGGACGGGGACGGCTACACCTTC	CTTSDFWDGDGYTF
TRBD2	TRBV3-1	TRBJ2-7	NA	TGTGCCAGCAGCCCCCTGCTAGCGGTGCCGCTCAATGAGCAGTACTTC	CASSPLLAVPLNEQYF
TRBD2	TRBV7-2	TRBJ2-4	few	TGTGCCAGCAGCCGATTCGGGACTAGCGGGAGAGGGCCTACCAAAAACATTCAGTACTTC	CASSRFGTSGRGPTKNIQYF
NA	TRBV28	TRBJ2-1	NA	TGTGCCAGCATTCAACATGCCGGTGGGCAGTCTCCGTTCTTC	CASIQHAGGQSPFF
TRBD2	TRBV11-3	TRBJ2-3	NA	TGTGCCAGCAGCAAGGGACTAGCGGGGGGGGTTGGAGATGCGCAGTATTTT	CASSKGLAGGVGDAQYF
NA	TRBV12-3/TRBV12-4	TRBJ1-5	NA	TGTGCCAGCAGTTTTAGCCAGGGTGACAATCAGCCCCAGCATTTT	CASSFSQGDNQPQHF
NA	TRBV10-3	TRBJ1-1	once	TGTGCCATCAGTTCCAGCCCCATGAACACTGAAGCTTTCTTT	CAISSSPMNTEAFF
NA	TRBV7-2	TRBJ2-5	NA	TGTGCCAGCAGCGTCGGGGCCCACCATGAGCAGTACTTC	CASSVGAHHEQYF
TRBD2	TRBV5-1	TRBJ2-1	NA	TGCGCCAGCAGCTTGGAGTTAGCGGGTTCCTACAATGGGCAGTTCTTC	CASSLELAGSYNGQFF
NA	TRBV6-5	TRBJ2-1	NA	TGTGCCAGCGGGGGGTCCAATGAGCAGTTCTTC	CASGGSNEQFF
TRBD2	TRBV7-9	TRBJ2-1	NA	TGTGCCAGCAGCTTAGAGCTAGCGGATTACTACAATGAGCAGTTCTTC	CASSLELADYYNEQFF
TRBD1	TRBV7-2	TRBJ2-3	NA	TGTGCCAGCAGCTCGCGACAGGGATATAGCACAGATACGCAGTATTTT	CASSSRQGYSTDTQYF
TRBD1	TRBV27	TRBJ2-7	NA	TGTGCCAGCTACGACAGGGGGGGCGAGCAGTACTTC	CASYDRGGEQYF